The present T cell receptor (beta chain) was sequenced within a study of molecular identifiers for immune sequencing clone quantification. Naive CD8 T cells were FACS-sorted by CD8+CD4-CCR7+CD45RA+ markers. Germline V gene data show CDR1 as LNHNV and CDR2 as YYDKDF (reference sequence). V was trimmed by 0 bases and J by 5 bases, leaving 2 bases between them. The CDR3 runs 12 residues. Each CDR3 protein is one row after TCRdb ran MiXCR on the PCR reads. The sample includes about 98,000 distinct CDR3 sequences, 30% to 45% of them seen just once. This chain joins TRBV15 and TRBJ2-1; D is uncertain. The sequenced material came from naive CD8+ T cells from blood, with Jurkat cell RNA spiked in. Subset denoted: FACS-sorted CD8+CD4-CCR7+CD45RA+ naive T cells. The origin of this receptor is a human donor in good health. Some libraries in this study had Jurkat cell RNA spiked in. In DNA form, the CDR3 reads TGTGCCACCAGCAGAGAGCACAATGAGCAGTTCTTC. It codes for CATSREHNEQFF.